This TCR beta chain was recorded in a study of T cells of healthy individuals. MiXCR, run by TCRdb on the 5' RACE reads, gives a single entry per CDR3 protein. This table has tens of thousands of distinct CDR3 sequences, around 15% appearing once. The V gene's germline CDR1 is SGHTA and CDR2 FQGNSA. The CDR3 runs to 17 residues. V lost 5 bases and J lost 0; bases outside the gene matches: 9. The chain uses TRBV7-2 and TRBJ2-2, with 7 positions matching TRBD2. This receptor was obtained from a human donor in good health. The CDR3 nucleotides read TGTGCCAGCAGCACTCCTTCGCGGGAGCCGAACACCGGGGAGCTGTTTTTT. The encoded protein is CASSTPSREPNTGELFF.